This entry is about one TCR beta chain. Per germline, CDR1 MNHEY and CDR2 SVGAGI. The J segment lost 2 bases and the V segment lost 7 bases, leaving 5 bases of the junction unmatched. The CDR3 loop spans 13 amino acids. The sample originates from a study of blood T cell repertoires in COVID-19. Study-level information: Samples taken during acute and convalescent COVID-19 were collected in the United States, Italy and Spain.

Method: immunoSEQ multiplex PCR; TCRdb's copy keeps in-frame clones and lacks some. The sample includes 300,000 to 400,000 clones, 85% to 90% of them seen just once. One Seattle source followed patients from active infection through their disease course. This clonotype was sampled from a woman between 65 and 79 years old with COVID-19, enrolled during active disease. The rearrangement uses TRBV6-5 and TRBJ2-7; 7 bases line up with TRBD1. Sequencing was performed on peripheral blood. The CDR3 spells CASNRDSTYEQYF. CDR3 DNA: TGTGCCAGCAACCGGGACAGTACCTACGAGCAGTACTTC.